These T cell receptor beta chains were read from a single sample in a study of T cell responses to AZD1222 COVID-19 vaccine. Profiled with immunoSEQ multiplex PCR; TCRdb holds only in-frame clones, not every one. This repertoire shows 150,000 to 200,000 clones, about nine tenths found once; its top ten account for 1.5% to 2%. The sequencing here drew on peripheral blood, taken on day 0 of AZD1222 vaccination. These receptor sequences come from an adult in good health. CDR3s include the opening cysteine and the closing phenylalanine or tryptophan. Fields, in order: D gene, V gene, J gene, CDR3 protein, CDR3 DNA. D genes are given only for firm matches.

TRBD1	TRBV3-1/TRBV3-2	TRBJ2-3	CASSLLQGGADTQYF	TGTGCCAGCAGCCTCCTACAGGGGGGCGCGGATACGCAGTATTTT
-	TRBV27	TRBJ2-1	CASSLRADLRQFF	TGTGCCAGCAGCTTAAGGGCCGATTTGCGGCAGTTCTTC
-	TRBV7-3	TRBJ2-5	CASSLLGEETQYF	TGTGCCAGCAGCTTACTGGGGGAAGAGACCCAGTACTTC
TRBD2	TRBV10-3	TRBJ2-5	CAISGGLAGGETQYF	TGTGCCATCAGTGGGGGACTAGCGGGAGGAGAGACCCAGTACTTC
TRBD2	TRBV5-1	TRBJ2-2	CASSLDSGIVTGELFF	TGCGCCAGCAGCTTGGATAGCGGGATTGTCACCGGGGAGCTGTTTTTT
-	TRBV18	TRBJ1-1	CASSNDWGRNTEAFF	TGTGCCAGCTCGAACGATTGGGGTAGGAACACTGAAGCTTTCTTT
TRBD1	TRBV25-1	TRBJ1-3	CASTAQGAGNTIYF	TGTGCCAGCACTGCACAGGGGGCAGGAAACACCATATATTTT
TRBD1	TRBV7-2	TRBJ2-1	CASSRTGGAGNEQFF	TGTGCCAGCAGCCGGACAGGGGGCGCGGGGAATGAGCAGTTCTTC
TRBD1	TRBV19	TRBJ2-2	CASSSRTRDRRNTGELFF	TGTGCCAGTAGTTCGCGCACTCGGGACAGAAGGAACACCGGGGAGCTGTTTTTT
TRBD2	TRBV29-1	TRBJ2-1	CSAGLANNEQFF	TGCAGCGCCGGACTAGCGAACAATGAGCAGTTCTTC
TRBD1	TRBV19	TRBJ1-2	CASKGGQGGYGYTF	TGTGCCAGTAAAGGAGGACAGGGCGGGTATGGCTACACCTTC
-	TRBV27	TRBJ2-7	CASSRLGSYEQYF	TGTGCCAGCAGTAGATTAGGGTCCTACGAGCAGTACTTC
TRBD2	TRBV29-1	TRBJ2-3	CSVETSGRTDTQYF	TGCAGCGTTGAGACTAGCGGGAGAACAGATACGCAGTATTTT
-	TRBV21-1	TRBJ1-5	CASSKALGGGEQPQHF	TGTGCCAGCAGCAAAGCGCTAGGAGGGGGCGAACAGCCCCAGCATTTT
-	TRBV18	TRBJ1-5	CASGDTLDNQPQHF	TGTGCCAGCGGGGACACGCTAGACAATCAGCCCCAGCATTTT
-	TRBV7-3	TRBJ2-1	CASSSTANYNEQFF	TGTGCCAGCAGCTCCACAGCGAATTACAATGAGCAGTTCTTC
TRBD1	TRBV2	TRBJ1-5	CASSRDRGNQPQHF	TGTGCCAGCAGCCGGGACAGGGGCAATCAGCCCCAGCATTTT
-	TRBV25-1	TRBJ1-1	CASSPPLNTEAFF	TGTGCCAGCAGTCCCCCTCTGAACACTGAAGCTTTCTTT
-	TRBV19	TRBJ1-1	CASTPGPGVTEAFF	TGTGCCAGTACGCCAGGGCCCGGGGTAACTGAAGCTTTCTTT
-	TRBV6-6	TRBJ1-2	CASNDNPNYGYTF	TGTGCCAGCAATGACAATCCTAACTATGGCTACACCTTC
TRBD1	TRBV7-9	TRBJ2-7	CASSLVGQGHEQYF	TGTGCCAGCAGCTTAGTGGGACAGGGGCACGAGCAGTACTTC
-	TRBV5-1	TRBJ1-1	CASSPGGDYGSEAFF	TGCGCCAGCAGCCCTGGGGGGGACTACGGGTCTGAAGCTTTCTTT
-	TRBV19	TRBJ1-5	CASSTEIRPQHF	TGTGCCAGTAGTACGGAAATTCGGCCCCAGCATTTT